One and the same sample provided the 5 T cell receptor beta chains below, sequenced in a study of vaccination effects on CD4 cells after COVID-19. ViraFEST expansion of antigen-specific CD4+ T cells with viral peptide pools preceded sequencing. Scientists isolated CD4+ T cells after an approximately 10-day culture period ended. The individual was infected with SARS-CoV-2 between March and December 2020, as confirmed by PCR. These receptors have no identified antigens. Generated by immunoSEQ multiplex PCR, the TCRdb table keeps only in-frame clones and is missing some. The table lists 20,000 to 30,000 clones, about 77% of them singletons, with 15% to 20% in the top ten. The sample was CD4+ T cells from PBMCs cultured with HCoV-NL63 spike peptides, taken before COVID-19 vaccination. These receptors were obtained from a human donor who had a prior SARS-CoV-2 infection.

The chain links TRBV10-2 to TRBJ2-1; TRBD2 matches at 8 bases. Germline CDR1 WSHSY, CDR2 SAAADI. Losses at the gene ends were 0 bases for V and 3 bases for J; bases not matched to a gene: 4. The CDR3 spans 16 residues. The CDR3 DNA follows: TGCGCCAGCAGTGAGTCACTAGCGGCCCTCTACAATGAGCAGTTCTTC. Amino acid sequence: CASSESLAALYNEQFF.

CDR3 protein: CASSPWETEAFF. CDR3 coding DNA: TGTGCCAGCTCACCTTGGGAGACTGAAGCTTTCTTT. The V and J genes are TRBV18 and TRBJ1-1; D is unresolved. Trimming removed 3 bases from V and 5 bases from J, with 7 bases in between. This CDR3 spans 12 amino acids. Germline V gene data show CDR1 as KGHSH and CDR2 as LQKENI.

The rearrangement uses TRBV28 and TRBJ2-5; TRBD2 matches 10 bases. Germline V gene data show CDR1 as MDHEN and CDR2 as SYDVKM. CDR3 size: 14 residues. J lost 4 bases, V lost 10 bases, and 9 bases had no gene match. CDR3 DNA sequence: TGTGCCACCTCGCTAGCGGGAGACTCAGAGACCCAGTACTTC. Translation: CATSLAGDSETQYF.

CDR3 in amino acids: CASSLSWPTVPAYEQYF. In DNA form, the CDR3 reads TGTGCCAGCAGCTTGTCTTGGCCCACAGTCCCCGCCTACGAGCAGTACTTC. The chain combines TRBV7-2 with TRBJ2-7, with no clear D. V was clipped by 3 bases and J by 2 bases, with 20 bases between them. Germline CDR1 SGHTA, CDR2 FQGNSA. The CDR3 consists of 17 residues.

The table lists this clone with a few counts. The chain links TRBV18 to TRBJ2-1; 11 bases fit TRBD2. The CDR3 extends over 15 amino acids. Unmatched junction bases numbered 3, after V lost 4 bases and J lost 4 bases. The germline CDR1 and CDR2 sequences are KGHSH and LQKENI. The CDR3 loop reads CASSQGLADYNEQFF. CDR3 nucleotide sequence: TGTGCCAGCTCACAGGGACTAGCGGATTACAATGAGCAGTTCTTC. The whole variable domain, remainder taken from reference TRBV18 and TRBJ2-1, is NAGVMQNPRHLVRRRGQEARLRCSPMKGHSHVYWYRQLPEEGLKFMVYLQKENIIDESGMPKERFSAEFPKEGPSILRIQQVVRGDSAAYFCASSQGLADYNEQFFGPGTRLTVL.